Sequencing of this T cell receptor (beta chain) was carried out in a study of shared clonotypes between healthy human individuals. Assay: immunoSEQ multiplex PCR; the TCRdb copy retains only in-frame clones and omits some. The sample carries about 1 million clones, about 76% recorded once. Germline V CDR1 and CDR2: SGHAT, FQNNGV. The CDR3 length is 15 residues. V lost 5 bases and J 5 bases, leaving 13 bases between the germline ends. This sequence was found in a young man in good health. The specimen sequenced was memory CD4+ T cells sorted from blood. Subset meaning: CD45RA-negative fraction. The chain combines TRBV11-2 with TRBJ1-6; perhaps TRBD1 as D (6 bases). The CDR3 DNA sequence: TGTGCCAGCAGCCACTCGGGACACAATAATTCACCCCTCCACTTT. It codes for CASSHSGHNNSPLHF.